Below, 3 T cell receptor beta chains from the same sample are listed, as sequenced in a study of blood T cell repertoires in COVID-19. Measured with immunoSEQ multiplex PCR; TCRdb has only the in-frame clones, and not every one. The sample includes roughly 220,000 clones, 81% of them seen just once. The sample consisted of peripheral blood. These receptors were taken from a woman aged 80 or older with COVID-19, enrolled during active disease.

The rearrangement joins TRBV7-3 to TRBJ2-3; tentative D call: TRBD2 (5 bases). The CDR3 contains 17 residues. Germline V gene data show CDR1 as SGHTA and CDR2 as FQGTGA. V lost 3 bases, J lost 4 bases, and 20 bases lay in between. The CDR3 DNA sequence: TGTGCCAGCAGCTTCCAATCCCCGGAGGTTTCGGCAGATACGCAGTATTTT. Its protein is CASSFQSPEVSADTQYF.

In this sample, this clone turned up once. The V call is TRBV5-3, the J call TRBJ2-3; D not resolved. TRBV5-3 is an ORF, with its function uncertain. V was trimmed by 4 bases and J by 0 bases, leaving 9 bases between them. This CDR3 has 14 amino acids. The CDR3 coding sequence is TGTGCCAGAAGCCTCGACACCAGCACAGATACGCAGTATTTT. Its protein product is CARSLDTSTDTQYF.

CDR3: CASSRETGGGEKLFF. CDR3 DNA sequence: TGTGCCAGCAGTCGAGAGACAGGGGGTGGTGAAAAACTGTTTTTT. V and J are TRBV6-5 and TRBJ1-4; 9 nucleotides agree with TRBD1. Germline assignment: CDR1 MNHEY and CDR2 SVGAGI. The CDR3 consists of 15 residues. Trimming took 5 bases from V and 7 from J; bases not matched to a gene: 8.